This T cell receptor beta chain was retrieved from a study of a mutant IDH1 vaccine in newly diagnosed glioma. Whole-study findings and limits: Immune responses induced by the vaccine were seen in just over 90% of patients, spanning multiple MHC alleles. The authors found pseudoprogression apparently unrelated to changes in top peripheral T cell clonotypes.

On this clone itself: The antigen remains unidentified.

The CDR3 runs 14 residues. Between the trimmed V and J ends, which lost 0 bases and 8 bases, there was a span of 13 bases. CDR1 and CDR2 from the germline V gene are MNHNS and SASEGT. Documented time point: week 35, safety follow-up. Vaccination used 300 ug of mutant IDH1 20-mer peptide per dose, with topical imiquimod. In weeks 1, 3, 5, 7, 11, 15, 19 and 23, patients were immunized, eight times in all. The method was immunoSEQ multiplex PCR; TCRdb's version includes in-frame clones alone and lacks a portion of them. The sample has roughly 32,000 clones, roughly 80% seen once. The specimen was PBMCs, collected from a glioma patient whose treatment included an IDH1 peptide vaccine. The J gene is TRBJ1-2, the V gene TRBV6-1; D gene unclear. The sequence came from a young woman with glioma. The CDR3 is CASSEASPNWGYTF. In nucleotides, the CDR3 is TGTGCCAGCAGTGAAGCGTCGCCGAACTGGGGCTACACCTTC.